This TCR beta chain was identified during a study of early T cells in non-severe SARS-CoV-2 infection. Study context: Unsorted whole-blood RNA was sequenced in bulk, leaving chains unpaired. Findings and limits, study-wide: The matching step, a VDJdb search, favored anti-spike CD8 responses and missed private and CD4 specificities.

This clonotype was seen at least ten times. Its antigen is undetermined. The TCR library protocol attached unique molecular identifiers to the individual cDNA molecules. TCRdb reprocessed the 5' RACE reads with MiXCR, giving one entry per CDR3 protein. This sample has tens of thousands of distinct CDR3 sequences, with about 4.7% found just once. The CDR3 contains 14 residues. Trimming cost V 7 bases and J 2 bases, with 18 bases left between them. Germline V gene lookup returns CDR1 DFQATT and CDR2 SNEGSKA (reference sequence). The chain links TRBV20-1 to TRBJ2-7; weak D call: TRBD1 (6 bases). The receptor was derived from an adult who was a healthcare worker with PCR-confirmed SARS-CoV-2 infection or an uninfected control (not recorded which). The sequenced sample was whole blood. Here the CDR3 reads CSVTGRGRAYEQYF. The CDR3, as DNA: TGCAGTGTCACCGGCAGGGGTAGGGCCTACGAGCAGTACTTC.